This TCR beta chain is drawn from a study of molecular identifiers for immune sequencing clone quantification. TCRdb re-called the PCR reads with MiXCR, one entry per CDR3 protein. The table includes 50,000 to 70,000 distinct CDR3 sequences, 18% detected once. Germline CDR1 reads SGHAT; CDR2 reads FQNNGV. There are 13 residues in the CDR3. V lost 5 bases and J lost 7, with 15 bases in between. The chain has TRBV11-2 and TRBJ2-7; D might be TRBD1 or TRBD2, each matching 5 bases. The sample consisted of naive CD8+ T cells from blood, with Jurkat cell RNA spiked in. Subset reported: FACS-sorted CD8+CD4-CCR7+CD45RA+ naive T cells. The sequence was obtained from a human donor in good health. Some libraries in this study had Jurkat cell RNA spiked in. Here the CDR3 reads CASSEGLGPEQYF. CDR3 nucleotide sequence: TGTGCCAGCAGCGAGGGGCTGGGGCCGGAGCAGTACTTC.